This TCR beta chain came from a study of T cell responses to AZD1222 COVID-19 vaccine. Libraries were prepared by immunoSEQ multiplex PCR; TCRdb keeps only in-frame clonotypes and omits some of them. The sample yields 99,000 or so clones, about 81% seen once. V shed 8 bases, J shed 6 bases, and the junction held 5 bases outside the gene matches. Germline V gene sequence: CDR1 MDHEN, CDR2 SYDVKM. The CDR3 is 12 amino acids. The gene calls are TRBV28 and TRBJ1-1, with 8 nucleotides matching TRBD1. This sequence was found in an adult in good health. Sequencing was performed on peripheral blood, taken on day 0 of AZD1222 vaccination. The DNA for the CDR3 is TGTGCCAGCGGACAGGGAATCTCTGAAGCTTTCTTT. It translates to CASGQGISEAFF.